Following are 9 T cell receptor beta chains from one sample sequenced in a study of cytomegalovirus exposure and HLA in healthy donors. PCR used 60 Vbeta primers and 13 Jbeta primers. Some clones are missing from TCRdb's copy, which holds only in-frame ones; the method was immunoSEQ multiplex PCR. The sample holds roughly 160,000 clones, around 68% seen once. The sample consisted of PBMCs. Receptors were obtained from a girl aged 5-17 years in good health and CMV-seronegative.

This chain's CDR3 is CASSLKRRVGATNTEAFF. The CDR3 region has the DNA TGTGCCAGCAGCTTAAAGCGGCGGGTGGGGGCCACGAACACTGAAGCTTTCTTT. This chain uses TRBV7-8 with TRBJ1-1; D might be TRBD1 (6 bases). The CDR3 runs 18 residues. The V end was cut by 2 bases, the J end by 1 base, with 20 bases between. Looked up from germline, CDR1 is SGHVS and CDR2 is FQNEAQ.

The chain employs TRBV10-2 and TRBJ1-2; D may be TRBD1 (6 bases). The CDR3 is made up of 13 amino acids. V was clipped by 5 bases and J by 3 bases, with 10 bases between them. The germline V gene encodes CDR1 WSHSY and CDR2 SAAADI. CDR3 sequence: CASSPQGDYGYTF. The CDR3 DNA is TGCGCCAGCAGTCCACAGGGAGACTATGGCTACACCTTC.

J is TRBJ1-2 and V is TRBV5-4, with 11 bases aligning to TRBD1. Germline CDR1 is SGHNT and CDR2 is YYREEE (reference sequence). V lost 4 bases and J lost 4; bases outside the gene matches: 6. CDR3 length: 15 amino acids. CDR3 sequence reads: CASSPRTGGPYGYTF. The DNA for the CDR3 is TGTGCCAGCAGCCCACGGACAGGGGGCCCCTATGGCTACACCTTC.

This clone occurred a few times. The V call is TRBV6-5, the J call TRBJ1-5; D is uncertain. This CDR3 is 13 amino acids long. Germline V gives CDR1 MNHEY, CDR2 SVGAGI. V was trimmed by 6 bases and J by 3 bases, leaving 9 bases between them. The CDR3 DNA follows: TGTGCCAGCAGCAAGCACCTCAATCAGCCCCAGCATTTT. Translated: CASSKHLNQPQHF.

This clone was counted between two and nine times. The CDR3 coding sequence is TGCGCCAGCAGCCGAAGCGGACAGGCTACACGGGCCAACGTCCTGACTTTC. This encodes CASSRSGQATRANVLTF. The rearrangement links TRBV5-1 to TRBJ2-6, with 7 bases identical to TRBD1. Trimming took 4 bases from V and 5 from J; bases not matched to a gene: 12. The CDR3 is made up of 17 amino acids. The germline CDR1 and CDR2 sequences are SGHRS and YFSETQ.

The V call is TRBV7-9, the J call TRBJ2-7; unclear D gene. From germline, CDR1 is SEHNR and CDR2 FQNEAQ (reference sequence). This CDR3 has 13 amino acids. Trimming left V 1 base short and J 4 bases short, with 8 bases between. In DNA, the CDR3 is TGTGCCAGCAGCTTAGTTGTGAGGTACGAGCAGTACTTC. Its protein product is CASSLVVRYEQYF.

There are a few counts of this clone. Because the CDR3's place on the DNA is in doubt, the DNA is left out and the CDR3 is given as listed by TCRdb. The chain couples TRBV2 to TRBJ1-5; TRBD1, the table's D call, lacks a check against the DNA. Germline V gene data show CDR1 as SNHLY and CDR2 as FYNNEI. A total of 16 residues make up the CDR3, ends included. The CDR3 is CASILDRGARGQPQHF.

In this sample, this clone turned up once. The V and J genes are TRBV18 and TRBJ1-1; 7 nucleotides match TRBD1. From germline, CDR1 is KGHSH and CDR2 LQKENI. The CDR3 runs 16 residues. Trimming cost V 2 bases and J 6 bases; bases outside gene matches: 12. Here the CDR3 reads CASSPFRDSWSAEAFF. The DNA of the CDR3 is TGTGCCAGCTCACCATTCCGGGACAGTTGGTCTGCTGAAGCTTTCTTT.

The chain employs TRBV21-1 and TRBJ1-1. TRBV21-1 is an annotated pseudogene. The CDR3 runs 18 residues. CDR3 residues: CASSKALSRGHGVGEAFF. The CDR3 DNA reads TGTGCCAGCAGCAAAGCGCTGAGTCGAGGGCACGGGGTGGGTGAAGCTTTCTTT.